The next 15 T cell receptor beta chains were all read from a single sample in a study of T cell repertoires in cytomegalovirus infection. TCRdb reanalysed the reads using MiXCR and keeps one entry per CDR3 protein. The sample has 150,000 to 200,000 distinct CDR3 sequences; approximately 28% are singletons. Sequenced: PBMCs. These receptors all stem from a human donor in good health (CMV status not recorded). Some clones in this sample may be carry-over from other donors' samples.

This clonotype was observed a few times. The gene calls are TRBV5-4 and TRBJ1-5; no definite D call. This CDR3 comprises 14 residues. V was shortened by 0 bases and J by 5 bases, with 9 bases between the two germline ends. CDR1 is SGHNT, CDR2 YYREEE, per germline (reference sequence). CDR3 sequence reads: CASSLEGRDQPQHF. The DNA of the CDR3 is TGTGCCAGCAGCTTGGAAGGGAGGGATCAGCCCCAGCATTTT. The complete variable domain, with remaining parts taken from reference TRBV5-4 and TRBJ1-5, reads ETGVTQSPTHLIKTRGQQVTLRCSSQSGHNTVSWYQQALGQGPQFIFQYYREEENGRGNFPPRFSGLQFPNYSSELNVNALELDDSALYLCASSLEGRDQPQHFGDGTRLSIL.

This clonotype was seen a few times. V is TRBV14 and J is TRBJ2-7; 7 bases align to TRBD1. The CDR3 runs 13 residues. The V gene end was trimmed by 6 bases and the J gene end by 3 bases; junction bases not matched to a gene: 5. In germline, CDR1 is SGHDN, CDR2 FVKESK. The CDR3 sequence is CASSPGTDYEQYF. CDR3 bases: TGTGCCAGCAGTCCCGGGACAGACTACGAGCAGTACTTC.

The genes are TRBV10-3 and TRBJ1-1; 7 positions match TRBD1. The CDR3 contains 14 residues. The germline V gene has CDR1 ENHRY and CDR2 SYGVKD. J gave up 10 bases and V 5 bases, and 13 bases lay outside the gene matches. This chain's CDR3 is CAISQNRGAKAAFF. The CDR3 nucleotides are TGTGCCATCAGTCAAAACAGGGGCGCTAAGGCAGCTTTCTTT.

This clonotype was counted between two and nine times. CDR3 residues: CASSATGAPYNEQFF. Here the CDR3 DNA reads TGTGCCAGCAGCGCGACAGGGGCCCCCTACAATGAGCAGTTCTTC. The chain has TRBV9 and TRBJ2-1; TRBD1 matches at 8 bases. CDR1 is SGDLS and CDR2 is YYNGEE in the germline V gene. Germline trimming cut 3 bases from V and 2 bases from J; bases unmatched to any gene: 4. The CDR3 sequence is 15 residues long.

The rearrangement uses TRBV7-9 and TRBJ1-6; D not resolved. Germline V lookup: CDR1 SEHNR, CDR2 FQNEAQ (reference sequence). V was shortened by 3 bases and J by 0 bases, with 12 bases between the two germline ends. This CDR3 has 17 residues. The CDR3 here is CASSFPPSGSYNSPLHF. The CDR3 DNA is TGTGCCAGCAGCTTCCCCCCATCCGGCTCCTATAATTCACCCCTCCACTTT.

In the case of this clonotype: Germline is not matched at one junction end, which may reflect a read error. The chain combines TRBV20-1 with TRBJ1-3; a possible D gene is TRBD1 (5 bases). From germline, CDR1 is DFQATT and CDR2 SNEGSKA (reference sequence). CDR3 length: 16 residues. The CDR3 coding sequence is TGCAGTGGTAGAGAGCCGCGGGGGGACTCTGGAAACACCATATATTTT. Protein: CSGREPRGDSGNTIYF.

This clonotype has more than one count but fewer than ten. The chain recombines TRBV7-9 with TRBJ1-5; possible D gene TRBD1, 6 bases. The CDR3 is made up of 15 amino acids. The V gene lost 1 base and the J gene lost 3 bases, with 10 bases spanning the gap. The germline V gene has CDR1 SEHNR and CDR2 FQNEAQ (reference sequence). CDR3 bases: TGTGCCAGCAGCTTAGGGACAGCCTACAATCAGCCCCAGCATTTT. Amino acids: CASSLGTAYNQPQHF.

This clonotype was seen a handful of times. The rearrangement joins TRBV13 to TRBJ2-1, with D perhaps TRBD2 (5 bases). V was trimmed by 5 bases and J by 4 bases, leaving 18 bases between them. This CDR3 has 16 residues. Per germline, CDR1 PRHDT and CDR2 FYEKMQ (reference sequence). In DNA, the CDR3 is TGTGCCAGCAGCCTCGCAACGAGCGGTGGTTACAATGAGCAGTTCTTC. Amino acids: CASSLATSGGYNEQFF.

The chain combines TRBV14 with TRBJ2-4; tentatively, D is TRBD1 or TRBD2 (7 bases each). Germline V lookup: CDR1 SGHDN, CDR2 FVKESK. V was pared by 0 bases and J by 8 bases, with 14 bases between. The CDR3 loop spans 15 amino acids. The CDR3, as DNA: TGTGCCAGCAGCCAAGATAACGCAGGGGGGGACATTCAGTACTTC. Encoded protein: CASSQDNAGGDIQYF.

This clonotype was counted only a few times. CDR3 bases: TGTGCCAGCAGCAATGGGGTCTCCTACGAGCAGTACTTC. Translation: CASSNGVSYEQYF. The J gene is TRBJ2-7, the V gene TRBV7-3, with no clear D. The germline gives CDR1 SGHTA, CDR2 FQGTGA. Between the trimmed V and J ends, which lost 5 bases and 0 bases, there was a span of 8 bases. The CDR3 is made up of 13 amino acids.

This rearrangement joins TRBV20-1 to TRBJ2-7, with D unclear. The CDR3 spans 11 residues. The V and J ends lost 0 bases and 4 bases respectively, with 4 bases between them. From germline, CDR1 is DFQATT and CDR2 SNEGSKA (reference sequence). The CDR3 reads CSARDSYEQYF. Here the CDR3 DNA reads TGCAGTGCTAGAGACAGTTACGAGCAGTACTTC.

This clonotype was counted between two and nine times. The genes are TRBV23-1 and TRBJ2-7; 8 bases map to TRBD1. TRBV23-1 is identified as an open reading frame with a role that is uncertain. The CDR3 totals 13 residues. The V gene end was trimmed by 6 bases and the J gene end by 5 bases; junction bases not matched to a gene: 6. The CDR3 protein is CASSRTGIHEQYF. The CDR3 coding sequence is TGCGCCAGCAGCCGGACAGGGATCCACGAGCAGTACTTC.

This clonotype was seen a few times. The chain links TRBV7-2 to TRBJ2-1; 8 nucleotides agree with TRBD2. This CDR3 has 13 amino acids. V gave up 8 bases and J gave up 5 bases; unmatched junction bases: 5. Germline CDR1 is SGHTA and CDR2 is FQGNSA. The CDR3 sequence: CASGLAPNNEQFF. The CDR3 nucleotides are TGTGCCAGCGGACTAGCTCCAAACAATGAGCAGTTCTTC.

This clonotype was observed a few times. The chain uses TRBV6-1 and TRBJ2-1; D not resolved. CDR1 is MNHNS, CDR2 SASEGT, per germline. Deletions cut 0 bases from V and 7 bases from J, with 16 bases between. The CDR3 totals 16 residues. CDR3 protein: CASSEALSFRSNEQFF. The CDR3 DNA reads as TGTGCCAGCAGTGAAGCGCTTTCCTTTCGTTCTAATGAGCAGTTCTTC.

In its sample, this clonotype was seen a few times. This rearrangement joins TRBV6-2 or TRBV6-3 to TRBJ1-1; D perhaps matches TRBD1 (5 bases). Germline V gene sequence: CDR1 MNHEY, CDR2 SVGEGT. There are 14 residues in the CDR3. Trimming stripped 5 bases from V and 5 bases from J, with 15 bases between. The CDR3 region is CASSRTGIGTEAFF. CDR3 DNA: TGTGCCAGCAGTCGAACAGGTATCGGGACTGAAGCTTTCTTT.